This T cell receptor beta chain was documented in a study of cytomegalovirus exposure and HLA in healthy donors. Overall study context: T cells numbering some 170 million yielded 90 million to 140 million unique TCR beta sequences in an earlier analysis.

The CDR3 spans 15 residues. Trimming stripped 3 bases from V and 4 bases from J, with 15 bases between. Looked up from germline, CDR1 is MGHDK and CDR2 is SYGVNS. In the PCR, 60 Vbeta and 13 Jbeta primers were used. Only in-frame clones appear in the TCRdb table, and some are missing; sequencing was by immunoSEQ multiplex PCR. This repertoire shows 200,000 to 250,000 clones, about 88% found once; its top ten account for 0.2% to 0.3%. General study points: It was taken for granted in presence/absence analyses that sequencing depth across donors was roughly uniform. For cytomegalovirus status, the classifier reportedly gave diagnoses with high specificity and sensitivity. Earlier results showed most TCR beta V segments being productive about 87% or about 30% of the time.

On this clone: Its matching antigen is unknown.

The origin of this receptor is a girl aged 2 to 10 in good health and CMV-seronegative. Sample: PBMCs. The chain couples TRBV25-1 to TRBJ1-2; D ambiguous. CDR3 residues: CASSEPGSKSYGYTF. The CDR3 bases are TGTGCCAGCAGTGAGCCCGGGAGTAAAAGCTATGGCTACACCTTC.